This entry concerns a single T cell receptor beta chain. Its antigen is not known. This sample stems from a study of T cells after yellow fever vaccination. Turning to the study itself: Fractions low in cell number were prepared with SMART-Seq v4 Ultra Low Input.

Notes on the study in general: Overlap between CD4 and CD8 compartments was detected for a small share of clonotypes.

CDR1 is ENHRY and CDR2 is SYGVKD in the germline V gene. CDR3 length equals 13 residues. The V end was cut by 2 bases, the J end by 2 bases, with 1 base between. The authors made TCR cDNA by 5'RACE template switching, adding a universal primer site and UMIs. TCRdb used MiXCR to reprocess the 5' RACE reads, holding one entry per CDR3 protein. This table holds hundreds of thousands of distinct CDR3 sequences, roughly 12% found once. This sequence joins TRBV10-3 and TRBJ2-6, with D unresolved. This receptor was obtained from a man aged 25-40 years who received the YFV17D yellow fever vaccine. The sequencing here drew on PBMCs, taken on the day of the yellow fever booster vaccination. DNA of the CDR3: TGTGCCATCAGTGAGCCTGGGGCCAACGTCCTGACTTTC. As protein: CAISEPGANVLTF.